The present TCR beta chain was sequenced within a study of blood T cell repertoires in COVID-19. Per the original methods: Amplification of reference gene primers was used by the study to estimate nucleated cell counts. Generated by immunoSEQ multiplex PCR, the TCRdb table keeps only in-frame clones and is missing some. V and J calls plus clone size are reproduced from that table; the DNA served to infer D and trimming. This table has around 300,000 clones, 75% to 85% appearing once. The germline V gene has CDR1 KGHSH and CDR2 LQKENI. CDR3 length: 13 amino acids. The V end lost 7 bases, the J end lost 3 bases, and 13 bases lay between the germline ends.

The receptor's source is a human donor in a cohort sampled during active COVID-19. This sequence joins TRBV18 and TRBJ2-7; tentative D call: TRBD2 (6 bases). The source material was peripheral blood. In nucleotides, the CDR3 is TGTGCCAGCTTCGGAGGGGCGGGCTACGAGCAGTACTTC. Its protein is CASFGGAGYEQYF.